This T cell receptor (beta chain) derives from a study of blood T cell repertoires in COVID-19. Study-wide context: The study drew acute and convalescent COVID-19 samples from the United States, Italy and Spain. PBMCs, B-cell-depleted T cells, or T cells were the source of the cDNA or gDNA that made up the material.

Looked up from germline, CDR1 is KGHSH and CDR2 is LQKENI. This CDR3 comprises 13 residues. V was pared by 4 bases and J by 10 bases, with 14 bases between. The authors' processing: Reference gene primers were amplified, and this amplification served to estimate nucleated cell counts. Here immunoSEQ multiplex PCR was the method, and the copy in TCRdb shows in-frame clones only, minus some. V and J calls and clone size are those listed in that table; D and trimming were worked out from the DNA. The data show roughly 210,000 clones, with approximately 90% seen just once and less than 2% held by the top ten.

The origin of this receptor is a man in his 70s with acute or convalescent COVID-19. The sequenced material came from peripheral blood. V and J are TRBV18 and TRBJ2-1, with a tentative D call TRBD2 (6 bases). CDR3 in amino acids: CASSLSGTQEQFF. In DNA, the CDR3 is TGTGCCAGCTCACTCTCAGGGACTCAGGAGCAGTTCTTC.